The 21 T cell receptor beta chains presented below share a single source sample, sequenced in a study of CXCR3-negative and CXCR3-positive naive CD8 T cells. 5' RACE that incorporated UMI labels was used to prepare the TRB cDNA libraries. Each CDR3 protein gets one entry in TCRdb, which reprocessed the 5' RACE reads and gives no DNA. The listing records 80,000 to 95,000 distinct CDR3 sequences. Sequenced: naive CXCR3- CD8+ T cells from blood. Specified subset: CD45RO-CCR7+CD27+CD95- naive CD8+ T cells lacking CXCR3 (TNR3-). The origin of the receptors is a human donor in good health. Some clones in this sample may be carry-over from other donors' samples.

The V call is TRBV4-1, the J call TRBJ2-7; checking the TCRdb D call of TRBD1 is not possible without DNA. The CDR3 length is 14 residues. Germline loops: CDR1 MGHRA, CDR2 YSYEKL. The CDR3 sequence: CASSPLTGEYEQYF.

The chain combines TRBV2 with TRBJ2-7; TCRdb reports TRBD2, a call that lacks DNA to check it against. Germline CDR1 reads SNHLY; CDR2 reads FYNNEI. The CDR3 is 17 residues long. The CDR3 region is CASSGTSGWPLSYEQYF.

This chain connects TRBV4-2 to TRBJ2-1; as DNA is missing, the TRBD1 call by TCRdb cannot be tested. Germline V gives CDR1 LGHNA, CDR2 YNFKEQ. This CDR3 region has 14 residues. The CDR3 here is CASSPAGTYNEQFF.

The V gene is TRBV2, the J gene TRBJ1-1; absent DNA, TCRdb's TRBD1 call cannot be checked. Germline-derived CDR1 and CDR2 are SNHLY and FYNNEI. The CDR3 spans 13 residues. This chain's CDR3 is CASLDGIFSEAFF.

The rearrangement links TRBV7-3 to TRBJ2-3; the D call of TRBD2 rests on TCRdb alone, since no DNA is present to check it. The germline V gene has CDR1 SGHTA and CDR2 FQGTGA. This CDR3 is 15 amino acids long. This CDR3 is CASSVLPGLEDTQYF.

The CDR3 here is CSVQGPTGGRETQYF. This chain links TRBV29-1 with TRBJ2-5; TCRdb gives TRBD1 as the D gene, but with no DNA this cannot be confirmed. The CDR3 length is 15 residues. CDR1 and CDR2 from the germline V gene are SQVTM and ANQGSEA.

The chain has TRBV7-9 and TRBJ2-1; lacking DNA, the TRBD2 call made by TCRdb goes unchecked. CDR1 is SEHNR, CDR2 FQNEAQ, per germline (reference sequence). This CDR3 region has 15 residues. CDR3 region: CASSLAGAPDYEQFF.

The rearrangement joins TRBV24-1 to TRBJ2-1. Per germline, CDR1 KGHDR and CDR2 SFDVKD. The length of the CDR3 is 13 residues. This CDR3 reads CATSGTSYNEQFF.

The chain is built from TRBV7-9 and TRBJ2-3; TCRdb names TRBD1, which stays unverified in the absence of DNA. This CDR3 region has 17 residues. Germline loops: CDR1 SEHNR, CDR2 FQNEAQ (reference sequence). The CDR3 loop is CASSEQQGAASTDTQYF. Based on the CDR3 plus reference TRBV7-9 and TRBJ2-3, the full variable domain is DTGVSQNPRHKITKRGQNVTFRCDPISEHNRLYWYRQTLGQGPEFLTYFQNEAQLEKSRLLSDRFSAERPKGSFSTLEIQRTEQGDSAMYLCASSEQQGAASTDTQYFGPGTRLTVL.

The chain is built from TRBV7-9 and TRBJ2-4; TCRdb calls TRBD1, which cannot be checked without DNA. Germline CDR1 is SEHNR and CDR2 is FQNEAQ (reference sequence). The CDR3 contains 15 residues. The CDR3 reads CASSSGQGAKNIQYF.

The genes are TRBV29-1 and TRBJ2-1; TCRdb outputs TRBD2, but without DNA this stays unchecked. The CDR3 is made up of 14 amino acids. Germline values: CDR1 SQVTM, CDR2 ANQGSEA. CDR3 region: CSVEGGDLNNEQFF.

The chain recombines TRBV19 with TRBJ2-1; TCRdb reports TRBD2, a call that lacks DNA to check it against. This CDR3 spans 13 amino acids. Germline V gene data show CDR1 as LNHDA and CDR2 as SQIVND (reference sequence). The CDR3 is CASGLAGGSEQFF.

This chain connects TRBV2 to TRBJ2-6. Per germline, CDR1 SNHLY and CDR2 FYNNEI. The CDR3 spans 16 residues. The CDR3 region is CASSTMGVSGANVLTF.

The V call is TRBV7-2, the J call TRBJ2-7; TCRdb indicates TRBD1, and absent DNA this call remains unverified. The CDR3 extends over 14 amino acids. Germline lookup yields CDR1 SGHTA and CDR2 FQGNSA. Here the CDR3 reads CASSLGGQAYEQYF.

CDR3 protein: CASSWGGSLGNEQFF. This chain connects TRBV28 to TRBJ2-1; TCRdb designates TRBD2, a call that cannot be tested without DNA. Germline V gives CDR1 MDHEN, CDR2 SYDVKM. The CDR3 runs 15 residues.

This chain links TRBV28 with TRBJ2-7; TCRdb's assignment of TRBD2 cannot be checked, as there is no DNA. The CDR3 loop spans 17 amino acids. Germline CDR1 reads MDHEN; CDR2 reads SYDVKM. CDR3 loop: CASRKNSGGAFTYEQYF.

The chain recombines TRBV4-1 with TRBJ2-7; checking the TCRdb D call of TRBD2 is not possible without DNA. The CDR3 sequence is 16 residues long. Germline values: CDR1 MGHRA, CDR2 YSYEKL. CDR3 region: CASSRDSGLSSYEQYF.

The chain combines TRBV6-1 with TRBJ1-1. The CDR3 is made up of 14 amino acids. The germline CDR1 and CDR2 sequences are MNHNS and SASEGT. This CDR3 is CASSVLGEGTEAFF.

This chain links TRBV7-9 with TRBJ2-3; TCRdb's D call of TRBD1 is untestable without DNA. The CDR3 has 17 residues. CDR1 and CDR2 (germline): SEHNR, FQNEAQ (reference sequence). CDR3 sequence reads: CASSPPPTGGGTDTQYF. Based on the CDR3 plus reference TRBV7-9 and TRBJ2-3, the full variable domain is DTGVSQNPRHKITKRGQNVTFRCDPISEHNRLYWYRQTLGQGPEFLTYFQNEAQLEKSRLLSDRFSAERPKGSFSTLEIQRTEQGDSAMYLCASSPPPTGGGTDTQYFGPGTRLTVL.

The rearrangement links TRBV7-8 to TRBJ2-5; the TRBD2 assignment by TCRdb is unverifiable without DNA. This CDR3 region has 14 residues. Germline assignment: CDR1 SGHVS and CDR2 FQNEAQ. The CDR3 sequence is CASSLPLGRRTQYF.

The chain combines TRBV6-1 with TRBJ2-7; TCRdb's D gene call, TRBD1, goes unchecked for lack of DNA. Germline V gene lookup returns CDR1 MNHNS and CDR2 SASEGT. CDR3 size: 13 residues. The CDR3 is CAIGTGGTYEQYF.